This T cell receptor beta chain was identified in a study of neurological immune-mediated disorders. This clonotype was observed at least ten times. The V gene lost 8 bases and the J gene lost 7 bases, with 15 bases spanning the gap. From germline, CDR1 is MNHEY and CDR2 SVGAGI. This CDR3 is 13 amino acids long. From the 5' RACE reads, TCRdb called clonotypes with MiXCR, one entry per CDR3 protein. The table has about 82,000 distinct CDR3 sequences, approximately 2.8% seen once; the top ten hold 1.1%. The sequenced sample consisted of PBMCs. The rearrangement links TRBV6-5 to TRBJ1-5; D uncertain. This clonotype was sampled from a woman aged 25 to 39 with multiple sclerosis. CDR3 in amino acids: CASSWSRVQPQHF. For the CDR3, the DNA is TGTGCCAGCTCGTGGAGTAGGGTCCAGCCCCAGCATTTT.